These 12 T cell receptor beta chains were all obtained from the same sample, sequenced in a study of glioma-infiltrating T cells. TCR alpha and beta CDR3 regions were amplified from RNA using iRepertoire nested multiplex PCR. TCRdb recomputed calls from the multiplex PCR reads with MiXCR, one row per CDR3 protein. Of 170,000 or so distinct CDR3 sequences in the sample, around 45% were seen once. Sample: glioma tissue, nonneoplastic brain tissue, or PBMCs (not recorded which). These receptor sequences come from a human donor with low-grade glioma or glioblastoma, undergoing nonglioma brain surgery, or in good health (not recorded which).

A word on this clonotype: A much more abundant neighbour one base away suggests this may be a read error. The chain uses TRBV20-1 and TRBJ2-5; 10 bases map to TRBD2. The end of the DNA fits TRBJ2-1 better, so the J call may be wrong. The germline gives CDR1 DFQATT, CDR2 SNEGSKA (reference sequence). There are 15 residues in the CDR3. The CDR3 here is CSAERNSGRLNEQFF. DNA for the CDR3: TGCAGTGCCGAAAGGAATAGCGGGAGGCTCAATGAGCAGTTCTTC.

This sequence joins TRBV7-4 and TRBJ2-5; D is perhaps TRBD2 (5 bases). There are 16 residues in the CDR3. The germline V gene has CDR1 SGHVT and CDR2 SQSDAQ. V lost 4 bases, J lost 4 bases, and 19 bases lay in between. Here the CDR3 DNA reads TGTGCCAGCAGCTCGAGGGCCCCCCCCGACGGAGAGACCCAGTACTTC. Encoded protein: CASSSRAPPDGETQYF.

This clonotype has only a few counts. The chain is built from TRBV20-1 and TRBJ2-1, with 10 positions matching TRBD2. Trimming at V came to 5 bases and at J to 6 bases, leaving 13 bases not matched to a gene. The CDR3 is 16 amino acids. Per the germline V gene, CDR1 is DFQATT and CDR2 is SNEGSKA (reference sequence). This chain's CDR3 is CSASHPASGRSNEQFF. CDR3 DNA: TGCAGTGCTTCCCACCCCGCTAGCGGGAGAAGCAATGAGCAGTTCTTC.

Turning to this clonotype: A much bigger clone sits one base away, suggesting this may be a read error. The chain employs TRBV6-6 and TRBJ2-7, with a tentative D call TRBD2 (5 bases). V shed 2 bases and J shed 3 bases, with 14 bases lying between them. CDR3 length equals 15 residues. Germline V lookup: CDR1 MNHNY, CDR2 SVGAGI (reference sequence). CDR3 region: CASSYVRGSGYEQYF. The CDR3, as DNA: TGTGCCAGCAGTTACGTTAGAGGGAGCGGCTACGAGCAGTACTTC.

Comment on this clonotype: A read error is possible here, since a much larger clone lies one base away. The chain links TRBV20-1 to TRBJ1-1; 7 nucleotides align to TRBD1. This CDR3 is built from 12 residues. Germline loops: CDR1 DFQATT, CDR2 SNEGSKA (reference sequence). The CDR3: CSSRARQGAAFF. CDR3 coding DNA: TGCAGTTCTAGGGCCCGACAGGGCGCAGCTTTCTTT.

In this sample, this clonotype turned up many times. This chain connects TRBV28 to TRBJ2-1; 7 bases are a match to TRBD2. The junction had 12 bases not matched to a gene; V was cut back by 11 bases and J by 5 bases. Germline-derived CDR1 and CDR2 are MDHEN and SYDVKM. The CDR3 sequence is 14 residues long. CDR3 sequence reads: CALRAAGMNNEQFF. CDR3 sequence (DNA): TGTGCCCTCCGGGCAGCGGGAATGAACAATGAGCAGTTCTTC.

Many counts were recorded for this clonotype. The chain links TRBV20-1 to TRBJ2-1; the D gene is possibly TRBD2 (6 bases). The germline V and J ends were trimmed by 3 bases and 7 bases, with 13 bases remaining between them. CDR3 length: 13 residues. Germline V CDR1 and CDR2: DFQATT, SNEGSKA (reference sequence). As DNA, the CDR3 is TGCAGTGCTAGTTTCGGGGGAACTAATGAGCAGTTCTTC. This encodes CSASFGGTNEQFF.

This clonotype was counted between two and nine times. The chain recombines TRBV14 with TRBJ2-3; D is perhaps TRBD2 (5 bases). This CDR3 is built from 16 residues. Germline values: CDR1 SGHDN, CDR2 FVKESK. V was shortened by 0 bases and J by 6 bases, with 16 bases between the two germline ends. The CDR3 spells CASSQDWKGGLDTQYF. The CDR3 DNA is TGTGCCAGCAGCCAAGATTGGAAGGGCGGGCTGGATACGCAGTATTTT.

This clonotype was picked up many times. The genes are TRBV28 and TRBJ1-2; TRBD1 matches 8 bases. The CDR3 has 15 residues. V shed 5 bases and J 3 bases; nucleotides not matched to a gene: 8. The germline CDR1 and CDR2 sequences are MDHEN and SYDVKM. The CDR3 is CASSLPGQGYYGYTF. CDR3 DNA sequence: TGTGCCAGCAGTCTACCAGGACAGGGATACTATGGCTACACCTTC.

The sample holds a few counts of this clonotype. The rearrangement links TRBV7-9 to TRBJ2-3, with TRBD2 identical over 9 bases. The germline V gene has CDR1 SEHNR and CDR2 FQNEAQ (reference sequence). The CDR3 is 15 residues long. V lost 5 bases to trimming and J lost 2 bases; unmatched junction nucleotides: 5. The chain's CDR3 is CASSSLAGATDTQYF. In nucleotides, the CDR3 is TGTGCCAGCAGCAGTTTAGCGGGAGCCACAGATACGCAGTATTTT.

This clonotype occurred a few times. The chain has TRBV29-1 and TRBJ2-3; D gene unclear. Germline CDR1 is SQVTM and CDR2 is ANQGSEA. Trimming removed 0 bases at V and 0 bases at J, with 10 bases between. This CDR3 comprises 15 residues. CDR3 DNA sequence: TGCAGCGTTGAAGATATAACGGGTAGCACAGATACGCAGTATTTT. Its protein is CSVEDITGSTDTQYF.

This clonotype is a singleton in its sample. This may come from a read error, since a much larger clone is one base off. The chain links TRBV3-1 to TRBJ2-5; D unresolved. This CDR3 region has 15 residues. Germline V gene lookup returns CDR1 LGHDT and CDR2 YNNKEL (reference sequence). The CDR3 nucleotides read TGTGCCAGCAGCCAAGATTGGGCGGCCCAAGAGAGCCAGTACTTC. Protein product: CASSQDWAAQESQYF.